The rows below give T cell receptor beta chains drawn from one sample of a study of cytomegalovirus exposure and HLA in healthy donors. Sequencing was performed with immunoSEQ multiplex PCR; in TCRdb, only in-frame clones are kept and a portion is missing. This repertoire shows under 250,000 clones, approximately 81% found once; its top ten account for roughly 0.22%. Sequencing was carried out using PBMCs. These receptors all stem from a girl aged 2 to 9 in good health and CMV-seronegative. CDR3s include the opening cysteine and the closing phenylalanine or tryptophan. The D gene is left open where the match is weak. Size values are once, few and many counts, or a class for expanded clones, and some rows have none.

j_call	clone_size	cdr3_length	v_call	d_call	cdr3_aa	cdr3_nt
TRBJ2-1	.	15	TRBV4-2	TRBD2	CASSQAGGSYNEQFF	TGTGCCAGCAGCCAAGCGGGAGGGTCCTACAATGAGCAGTTCTTC
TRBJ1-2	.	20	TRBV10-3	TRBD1	CAISESHRWDRAFRIYGYTF	TGTGCCATCAGTGAGTCCCACCGATGGGACAGGGCCTTTCGCATCTATGGCTACACCTTC
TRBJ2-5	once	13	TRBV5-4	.	CASSQTGQETQYF	TGTGCCAGCAGCCAGACAGGCCAAGAGACCCAGTACTTC
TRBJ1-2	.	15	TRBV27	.	CASSLSHPINYGYTF	TGTGCCAGCAGTTTAAGCCACCCGATTAACTATGGCTACACCTTC
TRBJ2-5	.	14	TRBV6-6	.	CASSYGGIQETQYF	TGTGCCAGCAGTTACGGTGGCATCCAAGAGACCCAGTACTTC
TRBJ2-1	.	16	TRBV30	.	CAWSVRSSEILNEQFF	TGTGCCTGGAGTGTTCGAAGTAGCGAAATTTTGAATGAGCAGTTCTTC
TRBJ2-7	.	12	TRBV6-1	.	CASSPLSYEQYF	TGTGCCAGCAGTCCGTTGAGTTACGAGCAGTACTTC
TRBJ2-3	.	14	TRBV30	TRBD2	CAWSLASGGNTQYF	TGTGCCTGGAGTCTGGCTAGCGGGGGAAATACGCAGTATTTT
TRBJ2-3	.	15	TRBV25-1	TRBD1	CAAAGTGPSWDTQYF	TGTGCCGCTGCCGGGACAGGACCTAGCTGGGATACACAGTATTTT
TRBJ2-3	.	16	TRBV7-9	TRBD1	CASSTSGQESTDTQYF	TGTGCCAGCAGCACGTCGGGACAGGAGAGCACAGATACGCAGTATTTT
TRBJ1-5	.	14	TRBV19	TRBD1	CASGDRGSNQPQHF	TGTGCCAGCGGGGACAGGGGTAGCAATCAGCCCCAGCATTTT
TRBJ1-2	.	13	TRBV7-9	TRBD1	CASSLQGAVGYTF	TGTGCCAGCAGCCTTCAGGGGGCAGTTGGCTACACCTTC
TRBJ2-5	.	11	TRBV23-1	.	CASRQGETQYF	TGCGCCAGCAGACAGGGAGAGACCCAGTACTTC
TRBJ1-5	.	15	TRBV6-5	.	CASSYSYRRNQPQHF	TGTGCCAGCAGTTACTCGTACAGGCGAAATCAGCCCCAGCATTTT
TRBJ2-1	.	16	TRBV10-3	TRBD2	CAISTGLAGGYNEQFF	TGTGCCATCAGTACGGGACTAGCGGGGGGGTACAATGAGCAGTTCTTC
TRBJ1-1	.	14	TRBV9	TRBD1	CASTAGTANTEAFF	TGTGCCAGCACCGCAGGGACAGCGAACACTGAAGCTTTCTTT